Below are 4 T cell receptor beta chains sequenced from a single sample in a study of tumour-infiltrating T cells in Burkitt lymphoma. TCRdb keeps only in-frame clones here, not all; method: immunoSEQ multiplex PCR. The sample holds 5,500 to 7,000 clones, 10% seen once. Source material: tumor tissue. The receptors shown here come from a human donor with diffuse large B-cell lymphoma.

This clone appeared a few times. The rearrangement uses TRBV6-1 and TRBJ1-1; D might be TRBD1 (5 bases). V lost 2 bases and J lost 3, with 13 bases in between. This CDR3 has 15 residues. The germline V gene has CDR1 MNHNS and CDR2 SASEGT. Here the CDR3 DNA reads TGTGCCAGCAGTGAACCGGGGACGGCTCACACTGAAGCTTTCTTT. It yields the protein CASSEPGTAHTEAFF.

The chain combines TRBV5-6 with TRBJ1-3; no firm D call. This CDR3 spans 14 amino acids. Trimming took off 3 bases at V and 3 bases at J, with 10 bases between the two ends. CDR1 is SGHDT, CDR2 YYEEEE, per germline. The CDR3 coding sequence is TGTGCCAGCAGCTCCGTAAGGCTTGGAAACACCATATATTTT. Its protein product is CASSSVRLGNTIYF.

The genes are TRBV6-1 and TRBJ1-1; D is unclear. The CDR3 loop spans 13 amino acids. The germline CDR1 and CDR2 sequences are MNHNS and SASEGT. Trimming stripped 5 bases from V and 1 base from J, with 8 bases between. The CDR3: CASSITENTEAFF. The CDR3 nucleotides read TGTGCCAGCAGTATAACCGAGAACACTGAAGCTTTCTTT.

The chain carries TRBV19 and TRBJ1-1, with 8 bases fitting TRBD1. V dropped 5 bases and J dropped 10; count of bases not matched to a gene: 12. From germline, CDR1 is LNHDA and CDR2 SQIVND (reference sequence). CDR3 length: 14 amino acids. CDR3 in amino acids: CASSYGTGGGRAFF. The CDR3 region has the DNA TGTGCCAGTAGTTACGGGACAGGCGGGGGACGAGCTTTCTTT.